These 12 T cell receptor beta chains were sequenced from one sample in a study of identical twins. TCRdb independently ran MiXCR on the 5' RACE reads; one entry per CDR3 protein. The sample includes about 240,000 distinct CDR3 sequences, roughly 13% seen only once; the top ten take 4% to 5%. The data also belong to a second study, concerning yellow fever vaccine responses in identical twins.

What was sequenced was memory (CD45RO+) T cells sorted from blood. Every receptor here comes from a woman younger than 35 in good health.

The sample holds a few counts of this clonotype. The J gene is TRBJ1-1, the V gene TRBV27; no clear D. The CDR3 contains 13 residues. Trimming shortened V by 2 bases and J by 5 bases, and 9 bases separated the two germline ends. Germline V CDR1 and CDR2: MNHEY, SMNVEV (reference sequence). CDR3 in DNA: TGTGCCAGCAGTTTAAGGGTCGGGACTGAAGCTTTCTTT. Protein sequence: CASSLRVGTEAFF.

This sequence joins TRBV20-1 and TRBJ2-5, with 9 positions matching TRBD2. Trimming at V came to 1 base and at J to 5 bases, leaving 11 bases not matched to a gene. This CDR3 spans 16 amino acids. Germline loops: CDR1 DFQATT, CDR2 SNEGSKA (reference sequence). The CDR3 DNA sequence: TGCAGTGCTAGAGTGCCGGGCGGGGGGGACTCGGAGACCCAGTACTTC. This translates into CSARVPGGGDSETQYF.

In its sample, this clonotype was seen once. The rearrangement joins TRBV20-1 to TRBJ1-3; 7 nucleotides align to TRBD1. The CDR3 loop spans 13 amino acids. J lost 4 bases, V lost 5 bases, and 5 bases had no gene match. CDR1 is DFQATT and CDR2 is SNEGSKA in the germline V gene (reference sequence). CDR3 in amino acids: CSAPTGKGNTIYF. In DNA, the CDR3 is TGCAGTGCTCCGACAGGGAAAGGAAACACCATATATTTT.

This chain links TRBV2 with TRBJ2-2, with TRBD1 matching 8 bases. V lost 3 bases to trimming and J lost 5 bases; unmatched junction nucleotides: 20. This CDR3 is built from 20 residues. The germline V gene encodes CDR1 SNHLY and CDR2 FYNNEI. The CDR3 nucleotides read TGTGCCAGCAGTGATATTAGGGAAGCCAGGGGGCAGTACCTGACCGGGGAGCTGTTTTTT. This encodes CASSDIREARGQYLTGELFF.

The sample holds a few counts of this clonotype. This chain links TRBV12-3 or TRBV12-4 with TRBJ2-1, with 8 bases lining up with TRBD2. The CDR3 is 15 residues long. The ends lost 8 bases at V and 2 bases at J; junction bases unmatched: 8. The CDR3 loop is CASVVGREAYNEQFF. The CDR3 nucleotides read TGTGCCAGCGTGGTGGGGCGGGAGGCCTACAATGAGCAGTTCTTC.

V gene TRBV3-1 combines with J gene TRBJ2-5, with 8 bases lining up with TRBD1. Germline V gives CDR1 LGHDT, CDR2 YNNKEL (reference sequence). Trimming cost V 4 bases and J 5 bases; bases outside gene matches: 6. The CDR3 sequence is 14 residues long. DNA of the CDR3: TGTGCCAGCAGCCGCGGGACAGGCTGGGAGACCCAGTACTTC. Protein sequence: CASSRGTGWETQYF.

The chain is built from TRBV4-1 and TRBJ2-7, with D possibly TRBD1 on 6 matching bases. Trimming left V 1 base short and J 9 bases short, with 16 bases between. The CDR3 spans 14 residues. Germline lookup yields CDR1 MGHRA and CDR2 YSYEKL. The CDR3 DNA sequence: TGCGCCAGCAGCCAAGGACCACAGGGCATGGGGCAGTACTTC. Residues: CASSQGPQGMGQYF.

This clonotype turned up a few times. This chain links TRBV28 with TRBJ2-4; TRBD2 might be the D (5 bases). Germline V gives CDR1 MDHEN, CDR2 SYDVKM. The CDR3 has 14 amino acids. V was clipped by 7 bases and J by 10 bases, with 20 bases between them. CDR3 residues: CASTLPLGVRIQYF. CDR3 bases: TGTGCCAGCACTCTTCCCCTCGGGGTGCGGATTCAGTACTTC.

By share, this clonotype counts as medium-sized (0.01 to 0.1%). The chain combines TRBV28 with TRBJ1-6; TRBD1 matches at 7 bases. The germline CDR1 and CDR2 sequences are MDHEN and SYDVKM. The CDR3 is made up of 14 amino acids. V shed 3 bases, J shed 6 bases, and the junction held 2 bases outside the gene matches. The CDR3 here is CASSFRQGNSPLHF. In DNA, the CDR3 is TGTGCCAGCAGTTTTCGACAGGGTAATTCACCCCTCCACTTT.

This clonotype was observed a handful of times. The chain combines TRBV12-3 or TRBV12-4 with TRBJ2-5, with D possibly matching TRBD1 (6 bases). Deletions cut 3 bases from V and 5 bases from J, with 13 bases between. There are 14 residues in the CDR3. The CDR3 coding sequence is TGTGCCAGCAGTTTGGCCCAGGGGCCTGAGACCCAGTACTTC. As protein: CASSLAQGPETQYF.

J is TRBJ2-3 and V is TRBV3-1; TRBD2 matches at 8 bases. This CDR3 has 19 amino acids. The V gene's germline CDR1 is LGHDT and CDR2 YNNKEL (reference sequence). Trimming cost V 6 bases and J 5 bases; bases outside gene matches: 22. This CDR3 reads CASRPEFGRGGLHGDTQYF. For the CDR3, the DNA is TGTGCCAGCAGACCAGAATTTGGCCGCGGGGGGCTCCATGGAGATACGCAGTATTTT.

The rearrangement uses TRBV5-6 and TRBJ2-5; 7 nucleotides align to TRBD2. Looked up from germline, CDR1 is SGHDT and CDR2 is YYEEEE. CDR3 length equals 16 residues. The trim removed 0 bases at V and 4 bases at J, leaving 9 bases unmatched. CDR3 bases: TGTGCCAGCAGCTTGGGGGGGGGGAACGTCGTAGAGACCCAGTACTTC. Translated: CASSLGGGNVVETQYF.